These 23 T cell receptor beta chains were sequenced from one sample in a study of a mutant IDH1 vaccine in newly diagnosed glioma. Sequencing was performed with immunoSEQ multiplex PCR; in TCRdb, only in-frame clones are kept and a portion is missing. The sample lists over 45,000 clones; roughly four fifths were seen once. Time point denoted: week 5, during vaccination. The content of each vaccine dose was 300 ug of mutant IDH1 20-mer peptide, and topical imiquimod accompanied it. Their antigens are not known. Sequencing used PBMCs, obtained from a glioma patient whose treatment included an IDH1 peptide vaccine. These receptors all stem from a woman aged 45-59 years with glioma.

V usage is TRBV19 and J usage is TRBJ2-2, with D unresolved. V lost 6 bases to trimming and J lost 0 bases, with 14 bases between them. The length of the CDR3 is 16 residues. From germline, CDR1 is LNHDA and CDR2 SQIVND (reference sequence). The CDR3 sequence is CASRREGFANTGELFF. CDR3 sequence (DNA): TGTGCCAGTAGACGTGAAGGGTTCGCGAACACCGGGGAGCTGTTTTTT.

V gene TRBV28 combines with J gene TRBJ2-2, with D possibly matching TRBD2 (7 bases). V was cut by 7 bases and J by 4 bases, with 13 bases left in between. The CDR3 has 14 amino acids. The germline CDR1 and CDR2 sequences are MDHEN and SYDVKM. The CDR3 DNA is TGTGCCAGCACTCAAGGGGGGGGCACCGGGGAGCTGTTTTTT. Amino acids: CASTQGGGTGELFF. The whole variable domain, remainder taken from reference TRBV28 and TRBJ2-2, is DVKVTQSSRYLVKRTGEKVFLECVQDMDHENMFWYRQDPGLGLRLIYFSYDVKMKEKGDIPEGYSVSREKKERFSLILESASTNQTSMYLCASTQGGGTGELFFGEGSRLTVL.

A single count supports this clone. The J gene is TRBJ2-7, the V gene TRBV21-1; the D segment call TRBD2 is taken from the table without a DNA check. TRBV21-1 is annotated as a pseudogene. This CDR3 is built from 19 residues. Here the CDR3 DNA reads TGTGCCAGCAGCAACCCTCGCACCGGATACGGGGGGGCCGCCTACGAGCAGTACTTC. Its translation: CASSNPRTGYGGAAYEQYF.

The CDR3 DNA reads TGTGCCAGCAGTGAGAATCCGGGACTAGCGGGGGGGGCCTACAATGAGCAGTTCTTC. This encodes CASSENPGLAGGAYNEQFF. The chain couples TRBV6-1 to TRBJ2-1, with 16 bases aligning to TRBD2. V lost 3 bases and J lost 2; bases outside the gene matches: 7. The germline V gene encodes CDR1 MNHNS and CDR2 SASEGT. The CDR3 is made up of 19 amino acids.

This clone came up once. The chain uses TRBV4-1 and TRBJ2-3, with a tentative D call TRBD2 (5 bases). Trimming took off 1 base at V and 0 bases at J, with 11 bases between the two ends. This CDR3 region has 16 residues. Germline-derived CDR1 and CDR2 are MGHRA and YSYEKL. For the CDR3, the DNA is TGCGCCAGCAGCCAAGTCGTGCGGGCTAGCACAGATACGCAGTATTTT. Translated, it gives CASSQVVRASTDTQYF.

This chain links TRBV5-6 with TRBJ1-2, with 7 bases that match TRBD1. The germline V gene has CDR1 SGHDT and CDR2 YYEEEE. The CDR3 spans 13 residues. Losses at the gene ends were 5 bases for V and 6 bases for J; bases not matched to a gene: 7. The CDR3 sequence is CASRPQGTHGYTF. DNA of the CDR3: TGTGCCAGCAGGCCACAGGGGACCCATGGCTACACCTTC.

The V and J genes are TRBV6-5 and TRBJ1-1; D call uncertain. Trimming stripped 2 bases from V and 1 base from J, with 14 bases between. The CDR3 runs to 16 residues. Germline lookup yields CDR1 MNHEY and CDR2 SVGAGI. In nucleotides, the CDR3 is TGTGCCAGCAGTTACGGGCCAATGGGAAAGAACACTGAAGCTTTCTTT. Residues: CASSYGPMGKNTEAFF.

V usage is TRBV9 and J usage is TRBJ2-2; TRBD1 agrees at 9 bases. J gave up 0 bases and V 0 bases, and 3 bases lay outside the gene matches. From germline, CDR1 is SGDLS and CDR2 YYNGEE. This CDR3 is 17 amino acids long. CDR3 nucleotides: TGTGCCAGCAGCGTAGCCCACAGGGGGCCGAACACCGGGGAGCTGTTTTTT. Amino acid sequence: CASSVAHRGPNTGELFF. Drawing the rest from reference TRBV9 and TRBJ2-2, the complete variable domain is DSGVTQTPKHLITATGQRVTLRCSPRSGDLSVYWYQQSLDQGLQFLIQYYNGEERAKGNILERFSAQQFPDLHSELNLSSLELGDSALYFCASSVAHRGPNTGELFFGEGSRLTVL.

The chain recombines TRBV5-4 with TRBJ2-5; 9 nucleotides match TRBD1. Trimming took 4 bases from V and 3 from J; bases not matched to a gene: 10. The CDR3 covers 16 residues. Germline loops: CDR1 SGHNT, CDR2 YYREEE (reference sequence). This CDR3 reads CASSGVGTGSEETQYF. The CDR3 DNA sequence: TGTGCCAGCAGCGGAGTAGGGACAGGGTCCGAAGAGACCCAGTACTTC. Based on the CDR3 plus reference TRBV5-4 and TRBJ2-5, the full variable domain is ETGVTQSPTHLIKTRGQQVTLRCSSQSGHNTVSWYQQALGQGPQFIFQYYREEENGRGNFPPRFSGLQFPNYSSELNVNALELDDSALYLCASSGVGTGSEETQYFGPGTRLLVL.

CDR3 DNA sequence: TGTGCCAGCACCTCGGGGGGATATACGCAGTATTTT. This gives the protein CASTSGGYTQYF. The chain recombines TRBV2 with TRBJ2-3; 7 bases are a match to TRBD2. CDR3 size: 12 residues. The germline gives CDR1 SNHLY, CDR2 FYNNEI. The V segment lost 7 bases and the J segment 7 bases; nucleotides outside the gene matches: 5.

The chain has TRBV13 and TRBJ2-7; D call uncertain. V was shortened by 4 bases and J by 0 bases, with 10 bases between the two germline ends. Germline CDR1 PRHDT, CDR2 FYEKMQ (reference sequence). This CDR3 region has 14 residues. CDR3: CASSSPGSSYEQYF. As DNA, the CDR3 is TGTGCCAGCAGCTCGCCCGGGTCCTCCTACGAGCAGTACTTC.

The chain carries TRBV6-6 and TRBJ1-1; D is perhaps TRBD1 (5 bases). Germline-derived CDR1 and CDR2 are MNHNY and SVGAGI (reference sequence). V was clipped by 5 bases and J by 1 base, with 14 bases between them. The CDR3 extends over 15 amino acids. In DNA form, the CDR3 reads TGTGCCAGCAGTCACATGGGAGGGGAGAACACTGAAGCTTTCTTT. Protein: CASSHMGGENTEAFF.

The chain joins TRBV5-1 to TRBJ2-2, with TRBD2 matching 7 bases. The CDR3 spans 15 residues. Per germline, CDR1 SGHRS and CDR2 YFSETQ. Losses at the gene ends were 1 base for V and 1 base for J; bases not matched to a gene: 1. CDR3 residues: CASSLQRGNTGELFF. The CDR3, as DNA: TGCGCCAGCAGCTTGCAGCGGGGGAACACCGGGGAGCTGTTTTTT.

This chain joins TRBV2 and TRBJ1-6; D call uncertain. This CDR3 has 15 residues. Germline V gives CDR1 SNHLY, CDR2 FYNNEI. Trimming took off 7 bases at V and 6 bases at J, with 16 bases between the two ends. DNA for the CDR3: TGTGCCAGCATGAGGGCTGGCAGGAGTAATTCACCCCTCCACTTT. Amino acid sequence: CASMRAGRSNSPLHF.

The rearrangement links TRBV4-1 to TRBJ1-2, with D perhaps TRBD1 (6 bases). Trimming removed 0 bases at V and 3 bases at J, with 14 bases between. Germline assignment: CDR1 MGHRA and CDR2 YSYEKL. The CDR3 sequence is 16 residues long. CDR3 amino acids: CASSQDQGSADYGYTF. DNA for the CDR3: TGCGCCAGCAGCCAAGATCAGGGGTCAGCTGACTATGGCTACACCTTC.

The chain links TRBV10-3 to TRBJ2-7, with TRBD1 matching 7 bases. The V segment lost 8 bases and the J segment 2 bases; nucleotides outside the gene matches: 9. The CDR3 has 14 residues. Germline V gene data show CDR1 as ENHRY and CDR2 as SYGVKD. DNA of the CDR3: TGTGCCATCTTCGGGCAGGGGGAAACCTACGAGCAGTACTTC. Amino acid sequence: CAIFGQGETYEQYF.

This chain's CDR3 is CAISPRTGLTDTQYF. CDR3 bases: TGTGCCATCAGTCCCCGGACAGGGCTCACAGATACGCAGTATTTT. The chain couples TRBV10-3 to TRBJ2-3, with 8 bases lining up with TRBD1. From germline, CDR1 is ENHRY and CDR2 SYGVKD. The V gene end was trimmed by 5 bases and the J gene end by 2 bases; junction bases not matched to a gene: 6. The CDR3 covers 15 residues.

The rearrangement joins TRBV6-1 to TRBJ1-4; no clear D gene. Germline loops: CDR1 MNHNS, CDR2 SASEGT. With 1 base removed from V and 9 bases from J, the gap between germline ends came to 18 bases. CDR3 length equals 16 residues. The CDR3 here is CASSEVAGLTHKKLFF. CDR3 nucleotides: TGTGCCAGCAGTGAAGTGGCGGGCCTTACCCATAAAAAACTGTTTTTT.

The chain recombines TRBV7-9 with TRBJ1-1; D ambiguous. The ends were cut back, 4 bases at V and 6 bases at J, with 6 bases in the middle. CDR3 length: 11 amino acids. Germline V gives CDR1 SEHNR, CDR2 FQNEAQ (reference sequence). CDR3 in DNA: TGTGCCAGCAGCTCCGACCCTGAAGCTTTCTTT. It yields the protein CASSSDPEAFF.

The chain recombines TRBV19 with TRBJ1-2; the D is unclear. The V and J ends lost 4 bases and 7 bases respectively, with 10 bases between them. Per germline, CDR1 LNHDA and CDR2 SQIVND (reference sequence). The CDR3 runs 12 residues. This chain's CDR3 is CASSTGLGGYTF. The DNA for the CDR3 is TGTGCCAGTAGTACAGGATTGGGTGGCTACACCTTC.

A single count supports this clone. The chain joins TRBV29-1 to TRBJ1-2, with a weak D call TRBD1 (5 bases). V was trimmed by 5 bases and J by 4 bases, leaving 11 bases between them. Germline lookup yields CDR1 SQVTM and CDR2 ANQGSEA. The CDR3 contains 12 residues. CDR3 sequence: CSVRGRPYGYTF. Written as DNA, the CDR3 is TGCAGCGTTAGGGGACGGCCCTATGGCTACACCTTC.

The chain couples TRBV11-2 to TRBJ2-2; TRBD2 agrees at 12 bases. The CDR3 is 16 residues long. CDR1 is SGHAT and CDR2 is FQNNGV in the germline V gene. V trimming: 2 bases; J trimming: 4 bases; junction bases outside the gene matches: 2. Here the CDR3 reads CASSLSSGGATGELFF. The CDR3 coding sequence is TGTGCCAGCAGCTTATCTAGCGGGGGGGCCACCGGGGAGCTGTTTTTT.

The J gene is TRBJ1-3, the V gene TRBV28; D not certain. V lost 6 bases and J 2 bases, leaving 8 bases between the germline ends. Germline V gene data show CDR1 as MDHEN and CDR2 as SYDVKM. This CDR3 is built from 13 residues. CDR3 protein: CASRSRTGNTIYF. The CDR3 DNA is TGTGCCAGCAGGTCTCGAACTGGAAACACCATATATTTT.